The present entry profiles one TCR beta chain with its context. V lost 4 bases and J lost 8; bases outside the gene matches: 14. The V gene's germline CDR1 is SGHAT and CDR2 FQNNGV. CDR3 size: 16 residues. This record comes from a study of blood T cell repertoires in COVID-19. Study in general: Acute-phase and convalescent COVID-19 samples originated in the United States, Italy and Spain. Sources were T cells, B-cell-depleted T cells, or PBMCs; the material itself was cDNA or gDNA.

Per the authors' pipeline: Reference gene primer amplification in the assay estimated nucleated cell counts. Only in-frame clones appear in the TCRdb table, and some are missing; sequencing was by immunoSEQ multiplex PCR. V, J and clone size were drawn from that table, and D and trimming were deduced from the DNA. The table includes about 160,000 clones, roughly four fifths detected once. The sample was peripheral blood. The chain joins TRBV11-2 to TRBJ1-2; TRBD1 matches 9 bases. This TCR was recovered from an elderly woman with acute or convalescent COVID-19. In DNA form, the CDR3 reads TGTGCCAGCAGCTCCGGAGGGACAGGGCTTCTAAGAGGCTACACCTTC. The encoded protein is CASSSGGTGLLRGYTF.